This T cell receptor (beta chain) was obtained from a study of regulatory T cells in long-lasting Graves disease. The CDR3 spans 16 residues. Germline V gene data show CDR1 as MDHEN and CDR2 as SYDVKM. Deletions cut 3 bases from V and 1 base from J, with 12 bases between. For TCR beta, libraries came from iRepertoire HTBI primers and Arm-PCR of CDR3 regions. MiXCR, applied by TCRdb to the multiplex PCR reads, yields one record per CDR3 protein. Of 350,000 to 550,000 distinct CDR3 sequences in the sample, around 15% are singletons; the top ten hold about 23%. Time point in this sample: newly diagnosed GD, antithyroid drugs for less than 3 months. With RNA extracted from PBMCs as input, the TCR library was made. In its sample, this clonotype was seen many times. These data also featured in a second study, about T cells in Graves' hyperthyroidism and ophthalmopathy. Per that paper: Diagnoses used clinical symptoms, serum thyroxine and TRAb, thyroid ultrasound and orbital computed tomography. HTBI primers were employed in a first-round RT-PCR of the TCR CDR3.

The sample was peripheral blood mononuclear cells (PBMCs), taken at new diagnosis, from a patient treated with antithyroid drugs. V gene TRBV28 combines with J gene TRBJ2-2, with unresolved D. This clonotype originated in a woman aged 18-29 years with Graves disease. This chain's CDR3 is CASSLRKVGNTGELFF. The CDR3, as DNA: TGTGCCAGCAGTTTGCGGAAGGTGGGGAACACCGGGGAGCTGTTTTTT.